This TCR beta chain was profiled in a study of blood T cell repertoires in COVID-19. CDR1 and CDR2 (germline): MNHEY, SVGAGI. The ends lost 6 bases at V and 1 base at J; junction bases unmatched: 7. The CDR3 has 15 residues. Everyone who took part was roughly 18 to 89 years old, and they came from 24 US areas. Participants' reported clinical history set cohort assignment. As handled by the study authors: Amplified reference gene primers provided the basis for estimating nucleated cell counts. Sequenced by immunoSEQ multiplex PCR; TCRdb stores in-frame clones only, minus some. V and J calls and clone size come straight from that table; D and trimming were deduced from the DNA. The sample includes fewer than 250,000 clones, approximately 90% of them seen just once.

This TCR came from a woman aged 25-40 years with acute COVID-19. This chain joins TRBV6-5 and TRBJ2-7; 9 nucleotides match TRBD2. The sample was PBMCs or T cells enriched from blood (not recorded which). CDR3 amino acids: CASSQSGGLSYEQYF. CDR3 in DNA: TGTGCCAGCAGCCAAAGCGGGGGGCTGTCCTACGAGCAGTACTTC.